Following are 16 T cell receptor beta chains from one sample sequenced in a study of T-cell reconstitution after alpha-beta-depleted transplantation in children. Researchers prepared the TCRbeta library using unique molecular identifiers, the study reports. Each CDR3 protein is one row after TCRdb ran MiXCR on the PCR reads. Found here are some 450,000 distinct CDR3 sequences, 43% of them singletons; the top ten hold approximately 25%. The sample consisted of PBMCs, taken before TCRalphabeta/CD19-depleted stem cell transplant. These receptors originate from a girl aged 2-10 years with aplastic anemia, due to receive a stem cell transplant.

The J gene is TRBJ1-4, the V gene TRBV28; 7 bases agree with TRBD1. Germline values: CDR1 MDHEN, CDR2 SYDVKM. The CDR3 runs 15 residues. J lost 5 bases, V lost 7 bases, and 10 bases had no gene match. The CDR3 DNA reads as TGTGCCAGCACCGACAGGGAACCTCGGAATGAAAAACTGTTTTTT. It codes for CASTDREPRNEKLFF.

J is TRBJ2-1 and V is TRBV7-2; no reliable D call. CDR1 SGHTA and CDR2 FQGNSA come from the germline V gene. The CDR3 has 15 residues. Trimming shortened V by 2 bases and J by 6 bases, and 14 bases separated the two germline ends. The DNA for the CDR3 is TGTGCCAGCAGCTTACAGGCTAGGCCAATCAATGAGCAGTTCTTC. It specifies CASSLQARPINEQFF.

The chain uses TRBV7-2 and TRBJ2-1, with 10 bases matching TRBD2. Germline-derived CDR1 and CDR2 are SGHTA and FQGNSA. With 4 bases clipped from V and 4 bases from J, the junction kept 7 bases outside the gene matches. The CDR3 spans 16 residues. The CDR3 DNA is TGTGCCAGCAGCTCCTGGACTAGCGGAGGTTACAATGAGCAGTTCTTC. Translation gives CASSSWTSGGYNEQFF. Full variable domain (missing parts from reference TRBV7-2 and TRBJ2-1): GAGVSQSPSNKVTEKGKDVELRCDPISGHTALYWYRQSLGQGLEFLIYFQGNSAPDKSGLPSDRFSAERTGGSVSTLTIQRTQQEDSAVYLCASSSWTSGGYNEQFFGPGTRLTVL.

This clonotype turned up a few times. V is TRBV20-1 and J is TRBJ2-7, with 8 bases lining up with TRBD1. J lost 3 bases, V lost 0 bases, and 7 bases had no gene match. The V gene's germline CDR1 is DFQATT and CDR2 SNEGSKA (reference sequence). The CDR3 totals 15 residues. CDR3 nucleotide sequence: TGCAGTGCTAGAGAATCCGCAGGGGGCGACTACGAGCAGTACTTC. Amino acid sequence: CSARESAGGDYEQYF.

V is TRBV7-2 and J is TRBJ2-1; perhaps D is TRBD1 or TRBD2 (5 bases each). Trimming pared 5 bases from V and 4 bases from J, leaving 18 bases between. Per the germline V gene, CDR1 is SGHTA and CDR2 is FQGNSA. There are 16 residues in the CDR3. CDR3 sequence: CASSIIGTAHYNEQFF. CDR3 in DNA: TGTGCCAGCAGCATTATCGGGACCGCCCATTACAATGAGCAGTTCTTC.

The chain links TRBV3-1 to TRBJ1-1; a possible D gene is TRBD1 (5 bases). The CDR3 totals 12 residues. Trimming took 3 bases from V and 4 from J, leaving 6 bases between them. In germline, CDR1 is LGHDT, CDR2 YNNKEL (reference sequence). CDR3 sequence (DNA): TGTGCCAGCAGCCAGACAGCCACTGAAGCTTTCTTT. Protein sequence: CASSQTATEAFF.

The chain uses TRBV28 and TRBJ2-6, with a tentative D call TRBD1 (5 bases). In germline, CDR1 is MDHEN, CDR2 SYDVKM. The CDR3 runs to 16 residues. V was clipped by 2 bases and J by 4 bases, with 12 bases between them. The DNA of the CDR3 is TGTGCCAGCAGTTTAGACCAGGGTGCCGGGGCCAACGTCCTGACTTTC. Its protein product is CASSLDQGAGANVLTF.

This chain uses TRBV18 with TRBJ2-4, with TRBD2 as a possible D gene (6 bases). V was cut by 1 base and J by 5 bases, with 18 bases left in between. The CDR3 sequence is 17 residues long. Germline assignment: CDR1 KGHSH and CDR2 LQKENI. The CDR3: CASSPLGGRDSQNIQYF. As DNA, the CDR3 is TGTGCCAGCTCACCACTCGGCGGTCGGGACTCCCAAAACATTCAGTACTTC. Looking up the rest from reference TRBV18 and TRBJ2-4 gives the full variable domain: NAGVMQNPRHLVRRRGQEARLRCSPMKGHSHVYWYRQLPEEGLKFMVYLQKENIIDESGMPKERFSAEFPKEGPSILRIQQVVRGDSAAYFCASSPLGGRDSQNIQYFGAGTRLSVL.

This clonotype was seen only a few times. V and J are TRBV7-6 and TRBJ2-2, with 8 bases that match TRBD1. With 6 bases clipped from V and 2 bases from J, the junction kept 5 bases outside the gene matches. This CDR3 is built from 15 residues. Germline V CDR1 and CDR2: SGHVS, FNYEAQ. This CDR3 is CASRPGTGNTGELFF. The CDR3 nucleotides are TGTGCCAGCAGACCCGGGACAGGCAACACCGGGGAGCTGTTTTTT.

This clonotype turned up a few times. V and J are TRBV20-1 and TRBJ2-7, with 11 nucleotides matching TRBD2. V was pared by 6 bases and J by 6 bases, with 7 bases of the junction left unmatched. The CDR3 extends over 13 amino acids. The germline V gene encodes CDR1 DFQATT and CDR2 SNEGSKA (reference sequence). The CDR3 sequence is CSADSGRGLEQYF. DNA for the CDR3: TGCAGTGCGGATAGCGGGAGGGGCCTCGAGCAGTACTTC.

This clonotype occurred many times. CDR3 bases: TGTGCCAGCAGCCTCCAAGTCGTAGCGGGAGGGCCGAGCACAGATACGCAGTATTTT. It specifies CASSLQVVAGGPSTDTQYF. V gene TRBV11-2 combines with J gene TRBJ2-3, with TRBD2 matching over 11 bases. The V gene's germline CDR1 is SGHAT and CDR2 FQNNGV. The CDR3 is 19 amino acids. Losses at the gene ends were 5 bases for V and 0 bases for J; bases not matched to a gene: 13.

The chain recombines TRBV6-1 with TRBJ2-5, with D possibly being TRBD1 (6 bases). V was shortened by 6 bases and J by 5 bases, with 13 bases between the two germline ends. Per germline, CDR1 MNHNS and CDR2 SASEGT. The CDR3 is 13 amino acids. CDR3 coding DNA: TGTGCCAGCAGGATACAGGGTTGGGAGACCCAGTACTTC. Its translation: CASRIQGWETQYF.

This clonotype was counted a few times. The V gene is TRBV6-2 or TRBV6-3, the J gene TRBJ1-5; 8 positions agree with TRBD1. Losses at the gene ends were 1 base for V and 9 bases for J; bases not matched to a gene: 8. The CDR3 loop spans 15 amino acids. The germline V gene encodes CDR1 MNHEY and CDR2 SVGEGT. DNA of the CDR3: TGTGCCAGCAGTTACTTGGACAGGGAGACACTGCCCCAGCATTTT. Translating gives CASSYLDRETLPQHF.

The chain uses TRBV5-1 and TRBJ2-2; D possibly corresponds to TRBD1 (6 bases). The V and J ends lost 0 bases and 6 bases respectively, with 12 bases between them. Germline V gene lookup returns CDR1 SGHRS and CDR2 YFSETQ. The CDR3 spans 15 residues. The CDR3 sequence: CASSLATGFPGELFF. CDR3 nucleotides: TGCGCCAGCAGCTTGGCCACAGGGTTTCCCGGGGAGCTGTTTTTT.

This chain links TRBV7-9 with TRBJ2-7; tentative D call: TRBD2 (6 bases). Trimming pared 8 bases from V and 4 bases from J, leaving 21 bases between. The CDR3 totals 15 residues. Looked up from germline, CDR1 is SEHNR and CDR2 is FQNEAQ (reference sequence). The DNA for the CDR3 is TGTGCCAGCTCCTGGGCGGGACCGGGTTTGTACGAGCAGTACTTC. It yields the protein CASSWAGPGLYEQYF.

The rearrangement links TRBV30 to TRBJ1-6; D remains unclear. V lost 3 bases and J lost 8, with 17 bases in between. There are 15 residues in the CDR3. Germline V gives CDR1 GTSNPN, CDR2 SVGIG (reference sequence). The CDR3 is CAWSALDASDSPLHF. CDR3 bases: TGTGCCTGGAGCGCCCTCGACGCGTCCGATTCACCCCTCCACTTT. The full variable domain, its missing parts supplied by reference TRBV30 and TRBJ1-6, is SQTIHQWPATLVQPVGSPLSLECTVEGTSNPNLYWYRQAAGRGLQLLFYSVGIGQISSEVPQNLSASRPQDRQFILSSKKLLLSDSGFYLCAWSALDASDSPLHFGNGTRLTVT.